The rows below give T cell receptor beta chains drawn from one sample of a study of identical twins. TCRdb recomputed calls from the 5' RACE reads with MiXCR, one row per CDR3 protein. The table has hundreds of thousands of distinct CDR3 sequences, 9% to 15% seen once. The same sample was also used in a study of yellow fever vaccine responses in identical twins.

The sample taken for sequencing was CD8+ T cells sorted from blood. Source of these receptors: a woman younger than 35 in good health. Both conserved end residues are part of each CDR3. Each record gives: D gene, J gene, V gene, clone size, CDR3 protein, CDR3 DNA. The D gene is left open where the match is weak. Expanded clones get a size class; other rows say once, few or many, or leave the size out.

D: .
J: TRBJ2-1
V: TRBV5-5
size: few
CDR3: CASSFQDFYNEQFF
DNA: TGTGCCAGCAGCTTCCAGGACTTCTATAATGAGCAGTTCTTC

D: .
J: TRBJ2-1
V: TRBV12-1
size: .
CDR3: CASSFSQGNNEQFF
DNA: TGTGCCAGCAGCTTTAGTCAGGGTAACAATGAGCAGTTCTTC

D: TRBD1
J: TRBJ2-7
V: TRBV6-1
size: few
CDR3: CASSPPGGYEQYF
DNA: TGTGCCAGCAGTCCTCCAGGGGGTTACGAGCAGTACTTC

D: TRBD1
J: TRBJ2-1
V: TRBV12-3/TRBV12-4
size: many
CDR3: CANQGTGNNEQFF
DNA: TGTGCCAACCAGGGGACAGGGAACAATGAGCAGTTCTTC

D: .
J: TRBJ1-1
V: TRBV9
size: few
CDR3: CASSVEAGTEAFF
DNA: TGTGCCAGCAGCGTAGAGGCGGGCACCGAAGCTTTCTTT

D: .
J: TRBJ2-1
V: TRBV7-6
size: .
CDR3: CASGADPYNEQFF
DNA: TGTGCCAGCGGAGCGGACCCTTACAATGAGCAGTTCTTC

D: TRBD2
J: TRBJ2-1
V: TRBV24-1
size: few
CDR3: CATSAASGRFGNEQFF
DNA: TGTGCCACCAGTGCGGCTAGCGGGAGGTTCGGGAATGAGCAGTTCTTC

D: .
J: TRBJ2-1
V: TRBV28
size: many
CDR3: CASSLRQGYNEQFF
DNA: TGTGCCAGCAGTTTACGTCAGGGCTACAATGAGCAGTTCTTC

D: TRBD2
J: TRBJ2-1
V: TRBV5-4
size: few
CDR3: CASSPGTSGPVHNEQFF
DNA: TGTGCCAGCAGCCCGGGGACTAGCGGCCCTGTCCACAATGAGCAGTTCTTC

D: TRBD1
J: TRBJ1-4
V: TRBV4-2
size: .
CDR3: CASSQEVGTVREKLFF
DNA: TGTGCCAGCAGCCAAGAGGTCGGGACAGTCCGTGAAAAACTGTTTTTT

D: TRBD2
J: TRBJ2-2
V: TRBV7-9
size: .
CDR3: CASSLFGTSRNTGELFF
DNA: TGTGCCAGCAGCTTGTTCGGGACTAGCAGAAACACCGGGGAGCTGTTTTTT

D: .
J: TRBJ2-3
V: TRBV4-1
size: many
CDR3: CASSRGRASTDTQYF
DNA: TGCGCCAGTTCCCGGGGCAGGGCTAGCACAGATACGCAGTATTTT

D: .
J: TRBJ1-1
V: TRBV7-8
size: .
CDR3: CASSLRTEPNTEAFF
DNA: TGTGCCAGCAGCTTGCGGACAGAACCTAACACTGAAGCTTTCTTT

D: .
J: TRBJ2-7
V: TRBV7-9
size: many
CDR3: CASSPNYEQYF
DNA: TGTGCCAGCAGCCCGAACTACGAGCAGTACTTC

D: .
J: TRBJ2-7
V: TRBV2
size: .
CDR3: CASSEARVSYEQYF
DNA: TGTGCCAGCAGTGAAGCACGGGTTTCCTACGAGCAGTACTTC

D: .
J: TRBJ2-5
V: TRBV5-1
size: few
CDR3: CASSPDQIVTYEETQYF
DNA: TGCGCCAGCAGCCCGGACCAAATAGTCACGTACGAAGAGACCCAGTACTTC

D: .
J: TRBJ2-1
V: TRBV20-1
size: .
CDR3: CSARDSEGNEQFF
DNA: TGCAGTGCTAGAGACTCTGAGGGCAATGAGCAGTTCTTC

D: TRBD1
J: TRBJ2-6
V: TRBV29-1
size: few
CDR3: CSVELDRPPAGANVLTF
DNA: TGCAGCGTTGAATTGGACAGGCCCCCGGCGGGGGCCAACGTCCTGACTTTC

D: TRBD1
J: TRBJ2-5
V: TRBV7-8
size: .
CDR3: CASSPTGVGIHQETQYF
DNA: TGTGCCAGCAGCCCCACAGGGGTGGGAATACACCAAGAGACCCAGTACTTC

D: .
J: TRBJ1-3
V: TRBV12-3/TRBV12-4
size: once
CDR3: CASSLLLSGNTIYF
DNA: TGTGCCAGCAGTTTACTTCTCTCTGGAAACACCATATATTTT

D: TRBD1
J: TRBJ2-1
V: TRBV15
size: few
CDR3: CATSIPGQAGEQFF
DNA: TGTGCCACCAGCATTCCTGGACAGGCAGGTGAGCAGTTCTTC

D: TRBD2
J: TRBJ2-1
V: TRBV6-2/TRBV6-3
size: .
CDR3: CASSYSGSASGSEQFF
DNA: TGTGCCAGCAGTTACTCGGGGTCGGCTAGCGGGAGTGAGCAGTTCTTC

D: TRBD2
J: TRBJ2-5
V: TRBV20-1
size: few
CDR3: CSAPTSGRAVETQYF
DNA: TGCAGTGCACCTACTAGCGGGAGGGCCGTAGAGACCCAGTACTTC

D: .
J: TRBJ2-7
V: TRBV11-2
size: few
CDR3: CASSLGTGDPFYEQYF
DNA: TGTGCCAGCAGCTTAGGGACGGGAGATCCTTTCTACGAGCAGTACTTC

D: TRBD2
J: TRBJ2-1
V: TRBV19
size: .
CDR3: CASSMFGTSGFSYNEQFF
DNA: TGTGCCAGTAGTATGTTTGGGACTAGCGGTTTCTCCTACAATGAGCAGTTCTTC

D: TRBD2
J: TRBJ2-5
V: TRBV7-2
size: few
CDR3: CASRSLSGRAWETQYF
DNA: TGTGCCAGCAGAAGTCTTAGCGGGAGGGCCTGGGAGACCCAGTACTTC

D: TRBD2
J: TRBJ2-3
V: TRBV3-1
size: .
CDR3: CASSQVSQGLAGTDTQYF
DNA: TGTGCCAGCAGCCAAGTAAGTCAAGGACTAGCGGGCACAGATACGCAGTATTTT

D: TRBD2
J: TRBJ2-1
V: TRBV11-2
size: .
CDR3: CASSTGTSGSVVNEQFF
DNA: TGTGCCAGCAGCACCGGGACTAGCGGGAGTGTTGTAAATGAGCAGTTCTTC

D: .
J: TRBJ2-5
V: TRBV24-1
size: .
CDR3: CATSPGLSQGGQETQYF
DNA: TGTGCCACCAGTCCCGGATTGTCACAGGGAGGCCAAGAGACCCAGTACTTC

D: .
J: TRBJ1-2
V: TRBV7-9
size: .
CDR3: CASRGGMENYGYTF
DNA: TGTGCCAGCAGGGGGGGGATGGAAAACTATGGCTACACCTTC

D: TRBD1
J: TRBJ1-1
V: TRBV24-1
size: few
CDR3: CATSPGTGASTEAFF
DNA: TGTGCCACCAGTCCCGGGACAGGGGCGAGCACTGAAGCTTTCTTT

D: TRBD2
J: TRBJ2-3
V: TRBV11-2
size: few
CDR3: CASSPDLAALEVGTDTQYF
DNA: TGTGCCAGCAGCCCCGACCTAGCGGCCTTGGAGGTTGGCACAGATACGCAGTATTTT

D: TRBD2
J: TRBJ2-7
V: TRBV20-1
size: few
CDR3: CSARDGTSGRIDEQYF
DNA: TGCAGTGCTAGAGATGGGACTAGCGGGAGGATCGACGAGCAGTACTTC

D: .
J: TRBJ1-6
V: TRBV5-5
size: .
CDR3: CASSAGSSYNSPLHF
DNA: TGTGCCAGCAGCGCGGGCAGCTCCTATAATTCACCCCTCCACTTT

D: TRBD1
J: TRBJ2-2
V: TRBV28
size: many
CDR3: CASTFRDRGPYTGELFF
DNA: TGTGCCAGCACCTTTCGGGACAGGGGGCCGTACACCGGGGAGCTGTTTTTT

D: .
J: TRBJ2-1
V: TRBV5-6
size: few
CDR3: CASSNRHRQGSSYNEQFF
DNA: TGTGCCAGCAGCAATCGACATCGGCAGGGGTCATCCTACAATGAGCAGTTCTTC

D: .
J: TRBJ2-5
V: TRBV11-2
size: .
CDR3: CASSHGQPQETQYF
DNA: TGTGCCAGCAGCCACGGACAGCCCCAAGAGACCCAGTACTTC

D: .
J: TRBJ2-5
V: TRBV24-1
size: many
CDR3: CATSDVAERVETQYF
DNA: TGTGCCACCAGTGACGTTGCTGAACGGGTCGAGACCCAGTACTTC

D: TRBD1
J: TRBJ2-5
V: TRBV6-5
size: few
CDR3: CASSYGTGGAETQYF
DNA: TGTGCCAGCAGTTACGGTACAGGGGGCGCTGAGACCCAGTACTTC

D: TRBD2
J: TRBJ2-7
V: TRBV3-1
size: .
CDR3: CASSPASGPYEQYF
DNA: TGTGCCAGCAGCCCCGCTAGCGGGCCCTACGAGCAGTACTTC